The 5 T cell receptor beta chains in this list originate from one sample, sequenced in a study of T-cell memory formation after mild COVID-19. TCRdb re-called the 5' RACE reads through MiXCR, storing one row per CDR3 protein. This sample carries 210,000 or so distinct CDR3 sequences, roughly 10% of them seen once, and the ten largest clones take 2.5% to 3.5%. The sequenced sample was PBMCs or a T cell subset sorted from them (not recorded which). Receptor source: a man between 18 and 29 years old who had mild COVID-19 (a few samples of this study predate the infection). Cell type and time point are not known.

The rearrangement joins TRBV6-5 to TRBJ1-2; 8 bases map to TRBD1. The germline V gene has CDR1 MNHEY and CDR2 SVGAGI. This CDR3 is built from 16 residues. Germline trimming cut 6 bases from V and 6 bases from J; bases unmatched to any gene: 15. The chain's CDR3 is CASRNSGAGQDHGYTF. CDR3 in DNA: TGTGCCAGCAGAAACTCAGGGGCGGGACAGGACCATGGCTACACCTTC.

This clonotype has just a few counts. V usage is TRBV18 and J usage is TRBJ1-1; 9 bases line up with TRBD1. CDR1 KGHSH and CDR2 LQKENI come from the germline V gene. The CDR3 has 16 residues. With V trimmed by 0 bases and J by 2 bases, 4 bases remained unmatched. Here the CDR3 reads CASSPPNRGLNTEAFF. Here the CDR3 DNA reads TGTGCCAGCTCACCACCGAACAGGGGGCTAAACACTGAAGCTTTCTTT.

This clonotype was seen more than once but under ten times. The chain employs TRBV20-1 and TRBJ2-2; TRBD2 matches 10 bases. The CDR3 is 15 amino acids. V lost 3 bases, J lost 9 bases, and 10 bases stayed unmatched. Germline CDR1 is DFQATT and CDR2 is SNEGSKA (reference sequence). DNA of the CDR3: TGCAGTGCTAGCAGTGGTAGCGGGGGGCCCCGGGAGCTGTTTTTT. This translates into CSASSGSGGPRELFF.

The table lists this clonotype with a few counts. The chain employs TRBV18 and TRBJ2-7, with TRBD2 matching over 10 bases. Trimming removed 3 bases from V and 5 bases from J; junction bases left unmatched: 4. This CDR3 is 14 amino acids long. Germline lookup yields CDR1 KGHSH and CDR2 LQKENI. The DNA for the CDR3 is TGTGCCAGCTCACCCGTAGCGGGGGGTGACGAGCAGTACGTC. Its translation: CASSPVAGGDEQYV.

This chain connects TRBV3-1 to TRBJ2-7, with 9 nucleotides matching TRBD2. The CDR3 consists of 17 residues. The germline gives CDR1 LGHDT, CDR2 YNNKEL (reference sequence). V lost 0 bases, J lost 3 bases, and 9 bases stayed unmatched. The CDR3 DNA reads TGTGCCAGCAGCCAAGATATAGCGGGGGATACTTTCTACGAGCAGTACTTC. Translation gives CASSQDIAGDTFYEQYF.